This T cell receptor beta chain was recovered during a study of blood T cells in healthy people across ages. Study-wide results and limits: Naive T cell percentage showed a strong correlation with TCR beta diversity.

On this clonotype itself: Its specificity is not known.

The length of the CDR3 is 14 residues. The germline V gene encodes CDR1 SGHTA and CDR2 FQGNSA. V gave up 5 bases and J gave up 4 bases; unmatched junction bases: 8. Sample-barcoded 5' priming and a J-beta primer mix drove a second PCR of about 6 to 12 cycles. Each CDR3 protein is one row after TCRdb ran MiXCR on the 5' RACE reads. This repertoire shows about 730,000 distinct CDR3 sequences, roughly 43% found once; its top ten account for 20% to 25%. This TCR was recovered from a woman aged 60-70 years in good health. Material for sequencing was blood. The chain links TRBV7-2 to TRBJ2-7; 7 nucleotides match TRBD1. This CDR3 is CASSSGQVRYEQYF. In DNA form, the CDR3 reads TGTGCCAGCAGCAGTGGACAGGTCCGGTACGAGCAGTACTTC.